The 20 T cell receptor beta chains reported below all come from one sample, sequenced in a study of cytomegalovirus exposure and HLA in healthy donors. PCR primers comprised 60 Vbeta and 13 Jbeta primers. The assay was immunoSEQ multiplex PCR, and TCRdb's table has in-frame clones only and misses some. The sample consists of roughly 200,000 clones, around 83% of them appearing once. The sample was PBMCs. These receptors came from a man aged 40-49 years in good health and CMV-seropositive.

This sequence joins TRBV5-4 and TRBJ2-7; D is possibly TRBD1 (6 bases). Germline lookup yields CDR1 SGHNT and CDR2 YYREEE (reference sequence). The CDR3 is made up of 12 amino acids. Trimming cost V 7 bases and J 6 bases, with 14 bases left between them. CDR3 in amino acids: CASSTQGGEQYF. CDR3 DNA sequence: TGTGCCAGCTCCACACAGGGTGGCGAGCAGTACTTC.

The chain recombines TRBV5-4 with TRBJ1-3; D is unclear. The CDR3 runs 14 residues. Germline CDR1 is SGHNT and CDR2 is YYREEE (reference sequence). V was clipped by 3 bases and J by 0 bases, with 7 bases between them. The CDR3 nucleotides read TGTGCCAGCAGCTCCCGGAGCTCTGGAAACACCATATATTTT. The encoded protein is CASSSRSSGNTIYF.

V is TRBV6-5 and J is TRBJ2-2; D gene unclear. Germline loops: CDR1 MNHEY, CDR2 SVGAGI. This CDR3 comprises 11 residues. V was pared by 9 bases and J by 6 bases, with 8 bases between. CDR3 sequence reads: CASCGAGELFF. Here the CDR3 DNA reads TGTGCCAGTTGCGGAGCCGGGGAGCTGTTTTTT.

The chain joins TRBV2 to TRBJ2-1; 10 nucleotides line up with TRBD2. J was trimmed by 0 bases and V by 4 bases; bases with no gene match: 18. The CDR3 spans 21 residues. CDR1 and CDR2 (germline): SNHLY, FYNNEI. CDR3 sequence (DNA): TGTGCCAGCAGTGCCCCCTTTTTCTCCCAGCGGGAGGGAAGCTCCTACAATGAGCAGTTCTTC. This translates into CASSAPFFSQREGSSYNEQFF. Combining the CDR3 with reference TRBV2 and TRBJ2-1 gives the whole variable domain EPEVTQTPSHQVTQMGQEVILRCVPISNHLYFYWYRQILGQKVEFLVSFYNNEISEKSEIFDDQFSVERPDGSNFTLKIRSTKLEDSAMYFCASSAPFFSQREGSSYNEQFFGPGTRLTVL.

This clone was seen a single time. The gene calls are TRBV19 and TRBJ2-7; D is possibly TRBD2 (6 bases). This CDR3 comprises 17 residues. The V gene lost 6 bases and the J gene lost 3 bases, with 24 bases spanning the gap. Germline V lookup: CDR1 LNHDA, CDR2 SQIVND (reference sequence). The CDR3: CASSPGHHAGPRYEQYF. The CDR3 coding sequence is TGTGCCAGTAGCCCCGGTCACCACGCGGGGCCGCGCTACGAGCAGTACTTC.

As to this clone: A read error may produce the germline difference seen at one junction end. V gene TRBV5-1 combines with J gene TRBJ2-6; 7 bases line up with TRBD1. CDR1 SGHRS and CDR2 YFSETQ come from the germline V gene. The CDR3 spans 18 residues. CDR3 nucleotide sequence: TGCGCCAGCAGCTTGGTGACAGGGCCAGCCTCTGGGGCCAACGGCCTGACTTTC. It encodes CASSLVTGPASGANGLTF.

The chain joins TRBV29-1 to TRBJ2-2, with 13 bases that match TRBD2. The CDR3 extends over 16 amino acids. Per the germline V gene, CDR1 is SQVTM and CDR2 is ANQGSEA. V shed 7 bases, J shed 3 bases, and the junction held 8 bases outside the gene matches. CDR3 bases: TGCAGCGCCAAACTAGCGGGAGGGCCCGACACCGGGGAGCTGTTTTTT. It is translated as CSAKLAGGPDTGELFF.

The chain links TRBV7-8 to TRBJ2-7, with TRBD2 matching 8 bases. The germline CDR1 and CDR2 sequences are SGHVS and FQNEAQ. The CDR3 totals 14 residues. V lost 2 bases, J lost 5 bases, and 5 bases stayed unmatched. CDR3 sequence reads: CASSLSLAGNEQYF. Here the CDR3 DNA reads TGTGCCAGCAGCTTATCGCTAGCGGGCAACGAGCAGTACTTC.

The rearrangement joins TRBV30 to TRBJ2-1; TRBD2 might be the D (6 bases). CDR1 is GTSNPN and CDR2 is SVGIG in the germline V gene (reference sequence). Deletions cut 4 bases from V and 2 bases from J, with 15 bases between. The CDR3 contains 15 residues. CDR3 sequence: CAWMGAGRAYNEQFF. CDR3 DNA: TGTGCCTGGATGGGAGCGGGTAGGGCCTACAATGAGCAGTTCTTC.

Here the CDR3 DNA reads TGTGCCAGCAGTGTTAGCGGGGGGGCGTACAATGAGCAGTTCTTC. As protein: CASSVSGGAYNEQFF. This chain joins TRBV6-1 and TRBJ2-1; TRBD2 matches 11 bases. The CDR3 has 15 residues. With 4 bases clipped from V and 4 bases from J, the junction kept 3 bases outside the gene matches. Germline V gene data show CDR1 as MNHNS and CDR2 as SASEGT.

The gene calls are TRBV5-1 and TRBJ2-2; 9 nucleotides line up with TRBD1. From germline, CDR1 is SGHRS and CDR2 YFSETQ. V lost 4 bases and J lost 5; bases outside the gene matches: 3. The CDR3 is made up of 14 amino acids. The CDR3 sequence: CASSADRGTGELFF. CDR3 in DNA: TGCGCCAGCAGCGCGGACAGGGGTACCGGGGAGCTGTTTTTT.

This chain uses TRBV18 with TRBJ2-7, with 8 bases aligning to TRBD1. The CDR3 has 15 amino acids. Germline values: CDR1 KGHSH, CDR2 LQKENI. The V segment lost 4 bases and the J segment 5 bases; nucleotides outside the gene matches: 10. CDR3 in DNA: TGTGCCAGCTCACGCCGCCGACAGGGGATGGACGAGCAGTACTTC. It is translated as CASSRRRQGMDEQYF.

The chain links TRBV6-5 to TRBJ2-5; D is uncertain. Between the trimmed V and J ends, which lost 6 bases and 0 bases, there was a span of 11 bases. Germline values: CDR1 MNHEY, CDR2 SVGAGI. The CDR3 contains 14 residues. Here the CDR3 reads CASSSSVYQETQYF. DNA for the CDR3: TGTGCCAGCAGCTCCTCAGTATACCAAGAGACCCAGTACTTC.

The V gene is TRBV4-3, the J gene TRBJ2-3; D is unresolved. Trimming took 1 base from V and 1 from J, leaving 9 bases between them. Germline CDR1 LGHNA, CDR2 YSLEER. The CDR3 runs 15 residues. The CDR3 sequence: CASSQVGRGTDTQYF. CDR3 nucleotides: TGCGCCAGCAGCCAAGTCGGCCGGGGCACAGATACGCAGTATTTT.

The chain has TRBV27 and TRBJ1-5, with D hard to call. The germline gives CDR1 MNHEY, CDR2 SMNVEV (reference sequence). The CDR3 spans 13 residues. V dropped 5 bases and J dropped 5 bases, with 10 bases sitting between them. The CDR3 DNA is TGTGCCAGCAGTCCTTACAATCATCAGCCCCAGCATTTT. The encoded protein is CASSPYNHQPQHF.

V and J are TRBV2 and TRBJ2-1, with 8 positions matching TRBD2. This CDR3 contains 14 residues. Germline CDR1 SNHLY, CDR2 FYNNEI. With 11 bases clipped from V and 2 bases from J, the junction kept 8 bases outside the gene matches. The chain's CDR3 is CAGKAGDTYNEQFF. CDR3 nucleotides: TGTGCCGGGAAAGCGGGAGACACCTACAATGAGCAGTTCTTC.

This clone was recorded once. CDR3 DNA sequence: TGCAGCGTTGCCGGGGGGGCCCGCTACGAGCAGTACTTC. It yields the protein CSVAGGARYEQYF. The chain links TRBV29-1 to TRBJ2-7; 8 bases are a match to TRBD2. CDR1 and CDR2 from the germline V gene are SQVTM and ANQGSEA. The CDR3 spans 13 residues. V dropped 4 bases and J dropped 3; count of bases not matched to a gene: 5.

The gene calls are TRBV7-9 and TRBJ1-1, with unresolved D. Trimming stripped 5 bases from V and 1 base from J, with 5 bases between. The CDR3 is 12 amino acids. Germline V gene sequence: CDR1 SEHNR, CDR2 FQNEAQ (reference sequence). The CDR3 loop is CASSERNTEAFF. CDR3 DNA sequence: TGTGCCAGCAGCGAGAGGAACACTGAAGCTTTCTTT.

The rearrangement links TRBV6-1 to TRBJ2-7, with a tentative D call TRBD1 (6 bases). Trimming took 5 bases from V and 2 from J, leaving 13 bases between them. CDR3 length: 14 amino acids. Germline assignment: CDR1 MNHNS and CDR2 SASEGT. The CDR3 sequence is CASSLQGQPYEQYF. DNA of the CDR3: TGTGCCAGCAGTCTACAGGGTCAACCCTACGAGCAGTACTTC.

This clone showed up just a few times. The chain links TRBV10-1 to TRBJ2-2, with 16 bases identical to TRBD2. Germline CDR1 reads WNHNN; CDR2 reads SYGVQD (reference sequence). CDR3 size: 18 residues. Losses at the gene ends were 7 bases for V and 6 bases for J; bases not matched to a gene: 11. The CDR3 bases are TGCGCCAGCAATCCGGGACTAGCGGGAGGGCGTGAAGCCGGGGAGCTGTTTTTT. It yields the protein CASNPGLAGGREAGELFF.